The subject of this entry is one T cell receptor (beta chain). This sample is drawn from a study of blood T cell repertoires in COVID-19. In the original analysis: Using reference gene primer amplification, nucleated cell counts were estimated. TCRdb's table, derived via immunoSEQ multiplex PCR, lists solely in-frame clones and lacks some. V, J and clone size reflect that table, while D and trimming were determined from the DNA. The sample has around 130,000 clones, 75% to 90% seen once; the top ten hold around 2.3%. Participants were aged about 18 to 95 years, lived in 24 US areas, and enrolled virtually. Two negative PCRs, clearance, or symptom resolution characterized the recovered Cohort 3 donors. V was clipped by 0 bases and J by 7 bases, with 7 bases between them. Germline V gives CDR1 LNHNV, CDR2 YYDKDF (reference sequence). This CDR3 region has 14 residues.

The rearrangement joins TRBV15 to TRBJ1-6, with D uncertain. The sequencing sample was made of PBMCs or T cells enriched from blood (not recorded which). This TCR derives from a woman between 45 and 60 years old who had recovered from COVID-19. The CDR3 bases are TGTGCCACCAGCAGAGAGAGGCTAAATTCACCCCTCCACTTT. Translated: CATSRERLNSPLHF.